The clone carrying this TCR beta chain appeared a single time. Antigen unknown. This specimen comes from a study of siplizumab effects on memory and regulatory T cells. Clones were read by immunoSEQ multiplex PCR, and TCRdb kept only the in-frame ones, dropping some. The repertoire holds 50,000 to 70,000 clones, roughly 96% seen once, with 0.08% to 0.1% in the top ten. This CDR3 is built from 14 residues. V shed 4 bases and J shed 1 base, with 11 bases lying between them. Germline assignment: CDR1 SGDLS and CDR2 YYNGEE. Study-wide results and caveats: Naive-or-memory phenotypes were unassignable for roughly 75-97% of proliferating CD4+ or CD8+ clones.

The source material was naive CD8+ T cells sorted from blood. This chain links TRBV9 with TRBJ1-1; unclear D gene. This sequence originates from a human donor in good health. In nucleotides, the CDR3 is TGTGCCAGCAGCCCGCCCCGGGGGAACACTGAAGCTTTCTTT. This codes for CASSPPRGNTEAFF. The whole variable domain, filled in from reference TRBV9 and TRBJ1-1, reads DSGVTQTPKHLITATGQRVTLRCSPRSGDLSVYWYQQSLDQGLQFLIQYYNGEERAKGNILERFSAQQFPDLHSELNLSSLELGDSALYFCASSPPRGNTEAFFGQGTRLTVV.